The rows below give T cell receptor beta chains drawn from one sample of a study of regulatory T cells in long-lasting Graves disease. TCRdb ran MiXCR on the multiplex PCR reads and lists one entry per CDR3 protein. The sample includes roughly 420,000 distinct CDR3 sequences, 16% of them seen just once. A further study also used this sample, focusing on T cells in Graves' hyperthyroidism and ophthalmopathy.

The sequenced sample was peripheral blood mononuclear cells (PBMCs), obtained at new diagnosis, from a patient treated with antithyroid drugs. Source of these receptors: a woman in her twenties or thirties with Graves disease. CDR3s include the opening cysteine and the closing phenylalanine or tryptophan. D genes are given only for firm matches. Clone size is given for some rows only: seen once, a few or many times, or a class if the clone is expanded.

v_gene,d_gene,j_gene,abundance,CDR3aa,CDR3nt
TRBV12-3/TRBV12-4,.,TRBJ1-4,.,CASSLYGRNEKLFF,TGTGCCAGCAGCTTGTACGGTAGAAATGAAAAACTGTTTTTT
TRBV19,.,TRBJ1-3,.,CASRPLGGNTIYF,TGTGCCAGTCGTCCTCTTGGGGGAAACACCATATATTTT
TRBV11-2,TRBD2,TRBJ2-1,few,CASSSPTSGSRVRAYNEQFF,TGTGCCAGCAGCTCTCCCACTAGCGGGAGTCGGGTTAGGGCCTACAATGAGCAGTTCTTC
TRBV18,.,TRBJ2-3,many,CASSPTLGADTQYF,TGTGCCAGCTCACCGACCCTAGGGGCGGATACGCAGTATTTT
TRBV15,TRBD2,TRBJ2-1,many,CATSRVRGRANNEQFF,TGTGCCACCAGCAGAGTTCGCGGGAGGGCTAACAATGAGCAGTTCTTC
TRBV5-1,.,TRBJ2-7,many,CASGTGTSISYEQYF,TGCGCCAGCGGGACCGGGACAAGTATTAGCTACGAGCAGTACTTC
TRBV19,.,TRBJ1-2,few,CASSILAQANYGYTF,TGTGCCAGTAGTATACTGGCACAGGCGAACTATGGCTACACCTTC
TRBV7-9,.,TRBJ1-2,few,CASSRGHLYGYTF,TGTGCCAGCAGCCGCGGACACCTCTATGGCTACACCTTC
TRBV9,TRBD2,TRBJ2-7,many,CASSFSGSRDEQYF,TGTGCCAGCAGCTTCAGCGGGAGTCGTGACGAGCAGTACTTC
TRBV12-3/TRBV12-4,.,TRBJ1-2,many,CASSSTWGLGYGYTF,TGTGCCAGCAGTTCCACCTGGGGGCTGGGCTATGGCTACACCTTC
TRBV20-1,.,TRBJ2-2,many,CSARDYRTGELFF,TGCAGTGCTAGAGATTACCGAACCGGGGAGCTGTTTTTT
TRBV6-2/TRBV6-3,TRBD1,TRBJ2-1,many,CASEGTGGRNEQFF,TGTGCCAGCGAGGGGACAGGGGGTAGAAATGAGCAGTTCTTC
TRBV19,.,TRBJ2-1,.,CASSPLLVTYNEQFF,TGTGCCAGTAGTCCGCTCCTAGTCACCTACAATGAGCAGTTCTTC
TRBV10-3,TRBD1,TRBJ2-3,many,CATGDRRGQGGTDTQYF,TGTGCCACCGGGGACAGGAGGGGGCAGGGGGGCACAGATACGCAGTATTTT
TRBV7-2,.,TRBJ2-1,many,CASSSSRDYNEQFF,TGTGCCAGCAGCTCCAGCCGGGATTACAATGAGCAGTTCTTC
TRBV5-5,TRBD1,TRBJ2-5,few,CASSPGQGWGLQETQYF,TGTGCCAGCAGCCCAGGACAGGGATGGGGTTTACAAGAGACCCAGTACTTC
TRBV7-6,.,TRBJ2-5,.,CASSLGSLETQYF,TGTGCCAGCAGCTTAGGCAGTTTGGAGACCCAGTACTTC